Sequencing of this TCR beta chain was carried out in a study of blood T cell repertoires in COVID-19. About the study: Researchers got acute and convalescent COVID-19 samples from the United States, Italy and Spain. PBMCs, B-cell-depleted T cells, or T cells were the source of the cDNA or gDNA that made up the material.

How the authors handled the data: Nucleated cell number was recorded as an estimate derived from reference gene primer amplification. Sequencing used immunoSEQ multiplex PCR; TCRdb keeps in-frame clones, though not all of them. V and J calls and clone size follow that table, whereas D and trimming were derived from the DNA. The data show hundreds of thousands of clones, 81% seen once. Seattle patient enrollment occurred during active infection, with longitudinal follow-up thereafter. CDR3 length equals 14 residues. Trimming cost V 5 bases and J 7 bases; bases outside gene matches: 2. Per the germline V gene, CDR1 is LNHDA and CDR2 is SQIVND (reference sequence).

The origin of this receptor is a woman aged 80 or over with COVID-19, enrolled during active disease. This sequence joins TRBV19 and TRBJ1-6; 10 bases agree with TRBD1. Source material: peripheral blood. The CDR3 reads CASSLGQGNSPLHF. The CDR3 DNA sequence: TGTGCCAGTAGTTTGGGACAGGGGAATTCACCCCTCCACTTT.